This paragraph reports one TCR beta chain. Its antigen is unknown. Per-nucleotide qualities are absent, and no much larger clonotype sits a single base away. The V end loses 5 bases and the J end loses 6 bases, and a stretch of 11 bases separates them. Including the terminal cysteine and phenylalanine, the CDR3 comprises 13 residues. The only DNA kept is the CDR3, 39 bases in frame from the first base. In the germline V gene, CDR1 corresponds to SGHTA and CDR2 to FQGTGA. The entry originates in a study of blood T cell repertoires in COVID-19 (dated by TCRdb to about 2020). For the study in its entirety: The collaborator samples originated in the United States, Italy and Spain and spanned the acute and convalescent phases of COVID-19. A freely available public database, intended as a resource for researchers studying the immune response to SARS-CoV-2, is where the repertoires were released. Samples came from the ongoing ImmuneRACE study (first 160 participants) plus 1,254 subjects from 6 global collaborators. Deeply sampled blood TCRbeta repertoires from subjects exposed to, actively infected with, or recovered from COVID-19 were included in the dataset. The material from the prospective study consisted of cDNA or gDNA derived from T cells, B-cell-depleted T cells, or PBMCs. Where available, HLA class I and class II types were taken from metadata supplied by the sample provider and were not determined by assay-based typing. Sample metadata almost always included a de-identified subject ID, COVID-19 status, age in years and sex. Findings and caveats that apply to the study as a whole: Clinical and demographic metadata were provided uncurated, with the amount varying by source and participant.

TCRbeta CDR3 regions were amplified from genomic DNA using the immunoSEQ Assay, a bias-controlled multiplex PCR. In the authors' own workflow: The number of nucleated cells in each sample was estimated from the amplification of reference gene primers within the assay. To quantify the absolute abundance of each unique TCRbeta CDR3 rearrangement, sequence reads were collapsed and filtered. For each sample, productive Simpson clonality was calculated as the square root of Simpson's diversity index across productive rearrangements. In its TCRdb copy, this immuneACCESS table keeps in-frame sequences only and misses some clones. Where compared with another copy, unresolved V genes explain less than half of these, and the others have no known cause. D and trimming were read from the DNA, whereas the V and J calls and clone size are those reported in that table. The sample data list about 140,000 clones, and around nine tenths of these were observed just once. About 4.1% of the sample belongs to the ten largest clones.

Whole blood was collected in K2EDTA tubes by collaborating institutions according to the institutions' own protocols. For TCRbeta analysis, collaborators shipped samples as frozen whole blood, isolated PBMCs, or DNA extracted from either of those sample types. The V and J segments used are TRBV7-3 and TRBJ2-1; the D segment cannot be called with confidence. This TCR was sampled from a woman in her 40s with acute or convalescent COVID-19. Sequencing used peripheral blood. The bases are TGTGCCAGCAGCAATGGAGAGATCAATGAGCAGTTCTTC. This gives the protein CASSNGEINEQFF.